A single sample gave rise to the 3 T cell receptor beta chains below, sequenced in a study of blood T cell repertoires in COVID-19 (dated by TCRdb to between 2020 and 2021). To prepare the library, the immunoSEQ multiplex PCR assay was applied. This is the immuneACCESS table as TCRdb keeps it, with only in-frame sequences that have V and J called. A part of the clones is gone; compared with another copy, unresolved V genes explain less than half, and the rest is unexplained. This sample comprises about 250,000 clones, around four fifths of them detected only once. The top ten constitute 5.7% of the sample. Sequenced sample: peripheral blood. Receptors were obtained from a man older than 75 with acute or convalescent COVID-19.

The CDR3 is CASSIRVNTEAFF. CDR3 coding DNA: TGTGCCAGCAGTATTAGAGTGAACACTGAAGCTTTCTTT. This chain connects TRBV27 to TRBJ1-1; D gene ambiguous. Germline V gene sequence: CDR1 MNHEY, CDR2 SMNVEV (reference sequence). Trimming left V 5 bases short and J 0 bases short, with 7 bases between. The CDR3 runs 13 residues.

This chain links TRBV28 with TRBJ1-2; 9 positions match TRBD1. CDR3 length: 15 residues. Germline-derived CDR1 and CDR2 are MDHEN and SYDVKM. J lost 4 bases, V lost 4 bases, and 7 bases had no gene match. The CDR3 spells CASSSRQGGSYGYTF. CDR3 coding DNA: TGTGCCAGCAGTTCCAGACAGGGGGGTAGCTATGGCTACACCTTC.

The V gene is TRBV3-1 (or the pseudogene TRBV3-2), the J gene TRBJ2-7, with 9 bases that match TRBD1. CDR1 is LGHDT, CDR2 YNNKEL, per germline (reference sequence). The CDR3 extends over 16 amino acids. With V trimmed by 3 bases and J by 2 bases, 8 bases remained unmatched. The CDR3 reads CASSQDRGTGAYEQYF. Written as DNA, the CDR3 is TGTGCCAGCAGCCAGGACAGGGGAACGGGCGCCTACGAGCAGTACTTC.